One and the same sample provided the 17 T cell receptor beta chains below, sequenced in a study of identical twins. TCRdb ran MiXCR on the 5' RACE reads and lists one entry per CDR3 protein. The sample has 100,000 or so distinct CDR3 sequences, about 5.6% seen once; the top ten hold less than 15%. Sequencing was carried out using memory T cells sorted from blood. These receptors all stem from a woman between 50 and 59 years old in good health.

The V and J genes are TRBV19 and TRBJ1-2, with D unclear. Per the germline V gene, CDR1 is LNHDA and CDR2 is SQIVND (reference sequence). V was shortened by 3 bases and J by 1 base, with 3 bases between the two germline ends. The CDR3 is made up of 12 amino acids. The DNA of the CDR3 is TGTGCCAGTAGTATGATTAACTATGGCTACACCTTC. This translates into CASSMINYGYTF.

The sample holds many counts of this clonotype. V gene TRBV11-2 combines with J gene TRBJ2-1, with a weak D call TRBD2 (6 bases). In germline, CDR1 is SGHAT, CDR2 FQNNGV. V gave up 1 base and J gave up 9 bases, with 13 bases separating them. This CDR3 region has 14 residues. The DNA for the CDR3 is TGTGCCAGCAGCTTAGGACTAGGAGTCGGTGAGCAGTTCTTC. Its protein is CASSLGLGVGEQFF.

This clonotype was detected ten times or more. J is TRBJ1-1 and V is TRBV10-3; 7 positions agree with TRBD1. The CDR3 is made up of 13 amino acids. Per the germline V gene, CDR1 is ENHRY and CDR2 is SYGVKD. V gave up 6 bases and J gave up 5 bases; unmatched junction bases: 6. The CDR3: CAIRIDRETEAFF. CDR3 sequence (DNA): TGTGCCATCAGGATCGACAGGGAGACTGAAGCTTTCTTT.

The chain carries TRBV11-3 and TRBJ2-5, with D possibly TRBD2 on 7 matching bases. V was cut by 1 base and J by 3 bases, with 15 bases left in between. CDR3 length: 16 residues. CDR1 SGHNT and CDR2 YENEEA come from the germline V gene. For the CDR3, the DNA is TGTGCCAGCAGCTTAGGGACCCTAGGGGGGGAAGAGACCCAGTACTTC. Protein product: CASSLGTLGGEETQYF.

V usage is TRBV7-9 and J usage is TRBJ1-1, with D unclear. This CDR3 has 16 residues. Germline-derived CDR1 and CDR2 are SEHNR and FQNEAQ (reference sequence). V lost 3 bases to trimming and J lost 2 bases, with 16 bases between them. The DNA for the CDR3 is TGTGCCAGCAGCTTGGCTTGGGCTGAACAAAACACTGAAGCTTTCTTT. It codes for CASSLAWAEQNTEAFF.

This clonotype was counted many times. The conserved phenylalanine or tryptophan normally closing the CDR3 is absent here, so this likely arose from a read error. Because the CDR3's place on the DNA is in doubt, the DNA is left out and the CDR3 is given as listed by TCRdb. CDR3 sequence: CASSKLCKG. The rearrangement uses TRBV21-1 and TRBJ1-1; the D call in the table, TRBD1, was not verified against the DNA. TRBV21-1 is marked as a pseudogene. Including both end residues, the CDR3 is 9 amino acids long.

This clonotype was counted many times. The CDR3 sequence is CASSPETSGRAGDTQYF. CDR3 coding DNA: TGCGCCAGCAGCCCTGAGACTAGCGGGAGGGCCGGAGATACGCAGTATTTT. The rearrangement joins TRBV4-1 to TRBJ2-3, with TRBD2 matching over 14 bases. This CDR3 comprises 17 residues. V shed 4 bases and J 5 bases; nucleotides not matched to a gene: 8. Germline CDR1 and CDR2: MGHRA and YSYEKL.

The rearrangement joins TRBV5-1 to TRBJ1-5, with D perhaps TRBD1 (5 bases). The CDR3 spans 15 residues. In germline, CDR1 is SGHRS, CDR2 YFSETQ. Trimming stripped 7 bases from V and 7 bases from J, with 21 bases between. CDR3 nucleotides: TGCGCCAGCCGCCCCGCGGGGGGAAGAGGCCAGCCCCAGCATTTT. The encoded protein is CASRPAGGRGQPQHF.

This clonotype was detected ten times or more. J is TRBJ2-3 and V is TRBV5-1; 13 bases map to TRBD2. The length of the CDR3 is 17 residues. V dropped 1 base and J dropped 2; count of bases not matched to a gene: 4. Germline lookup yields CDR1 SGHRS and CDR2 YFSETQ. The CDR3 region is CASSLKGLAGFTDTQYF. The CDR3 nucleotides read TGCGCCAGCAGCTTGAAGGGACTAGCGGGATTCACAGATACGCAGTATTTT.

A few counts support this clonotype. This chain uses TRBV20-1 with TRBJ2-3, with 10 bases identical to TRBD2. There are 16 residues in the CDR3. The V and J ends lost 0 bases and 4 bases, in that order; junction bases with no gene match: 7. CDR1 is DFQATT and CDR2 is SNEGSKA in the germline V gene (reference sequence). CDR3 loop: CSARDPLAGFSDTQYF. CDR3 sequence (DNA): TGCAGTGCTAGAGATCCACTAGCGGGATTCTCAGATACGCAGTATTTT.

The sample holds a few counts of this clonotype. This may come from a read error, since a much larger clone is one base off. CDR3 bases: TGTGCCAGCAGCTTAGAGGGACAGGGGAATCAGCCCCAGCATTTT. It specifies CASSLEGQGNQPQHF. This sequence joins TRBV7-9 and TRBJ1-5; 10 bases align to TRBD1. The length of the CDR3 is 15 residues. The germline CDR1 and CDR2 sequences are SEHNR and FQNEAQ (reference sequence). The V gene end was trimmed by 1 base and the J gene end by 4 bases; junction bases not matched to a gene: 1.

This clonotype was seen more than once but under ten times. The chain employs TRBV24-1 and TRBJ2-1; 8 bases are shared with TRBD2. CDR1 is KGHDR, CDR2 SFDVKD, per germline. Trimming at V came to 10 bases and at J to 3 bases, leaving 4 bases not matched to a gene. This CDR3 comprises 13 residues. The DNA for the CDR3 is TGTGCCACTCGGGGGGGATTCTACAATGAGCAGTTCTTC. Protein product: CATRGGFYNEQFF.

The chain uses TRBV3-1 and TRBJ2-7, with no clear D. Germline loops: CDR1 LGHDT, CDR2 YNNKEL (reference sequence). V gave up 4 bases and J gave up 3 bases, with 16 bases separating them. This CDR3 contains 15 residues. CDR3: CASSRRRQVGYEQYV. The CDR3 DNA reads as TGTGCCAGCAGCCGCAGAAGGCAGGTTGGCTACGAGCAGTACGTC.

About this clonotype: A single base separates this from a much larger clone, so it may be a read error. The rearrangement uses TRBV6-5 and TRBJ1-2, with 10 bases matching TRBD1. The CDR3 is made up of 15 amino acids. Germline V CDR1 and CDR2: MNHEY, SVGAGI. The CDR3 sequence is CPSRSTGTGDYGYTF. CDR3 coding DNA: TGTCCCAGCAGATCCACCGGGACAGGGGACTATGGCTACACCTTC.

This clonotype has at least ten counts. The chain combines TRBV12-3 or TRBV12-4 with TRBJ1-2; the match to TRBD1 covers 9 bases. V shed 4 bases and J 3 bases; nucleotides not matched to a gene: 0. This CDR3 is 13 amino acids long. The CDR3 DNA reads TGTGCCAGCAGTTGGACAGGGGACTATGGCTACACCTTC. Amino acid sequence: CASSWTGDYGYTF.

This clonotype has ten or more counts. The chain has TRBV7-9 and TRBJ1-2, with no clear D. V was pared by 5 bases and J by 6 bases, with 19 bases between. CDR1 SEHNR and CDR2 FQNEAQ come from the germline V gene (reference sequence). There are 15 residues in the CDR3. CDR3 sequence: CASSPISLRTHGYTF. The DNA for the CDR3 is TGTGCCAGCAGCCCAATAAGCCTGCGGACGCATGGCTACACCTTC.

This chain joins TRBV15 and TRBJ2-1, with D perhaps TRBD2 (6 bases). V was pared by 0 bases and J by 4 bases, with 13 bases between. CDR3 length equals 16 residues. CDR1 and CDR2 (germline): LNHNV, YYDKDF (reference sequence). The CDR3 region has the DNA TGTGCCACCAGCAGAGATGACTCCGGGAGTTACAATGAGCAGTTCTTC. Protein product: CATSRDDSGSYNEQFF.